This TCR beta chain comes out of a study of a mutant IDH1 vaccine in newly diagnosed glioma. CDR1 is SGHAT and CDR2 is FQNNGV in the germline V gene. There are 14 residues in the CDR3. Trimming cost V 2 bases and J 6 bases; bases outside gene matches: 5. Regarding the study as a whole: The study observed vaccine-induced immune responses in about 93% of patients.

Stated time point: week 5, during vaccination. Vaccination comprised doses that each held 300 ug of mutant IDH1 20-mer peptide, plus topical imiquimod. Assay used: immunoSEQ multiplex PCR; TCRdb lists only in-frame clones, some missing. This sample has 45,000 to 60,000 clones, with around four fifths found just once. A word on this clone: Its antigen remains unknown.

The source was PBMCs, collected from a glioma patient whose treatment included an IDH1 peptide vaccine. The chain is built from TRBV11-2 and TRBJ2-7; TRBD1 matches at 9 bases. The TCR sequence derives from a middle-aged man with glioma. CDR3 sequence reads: CASSLNRGLFEQYF. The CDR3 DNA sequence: TGTGCCAGCAGCTTAAACAGGGGGCTATTCGAGCAGTACTTC.